This T cell receptor beta chain was sequenced in a study of TIL therapy for anti-PD-1-resistant metastatic lung cancer. In germline, CDR1 is SGHRS, CDR2 YFSETQ. The CDR3 is 15 residues long. Trimming took off 5 bases at V and 0 bases at J, with 14 bases between the two ends. This was the immunoSEQ v3 assay. The data were produced by immunoSEQ multiplex PCR, yet TCRdb's version contains in-frame clones alone and is incomplete. Altogether 55,000 to 65,000 clones are present, about two thirds being singletons, with the ten largest covering around 6.6%. This clone appeared a few times. Time point defined: pre-treatment sample, taken before nivolumab and TIL therapy.

The sample consisted of blood, taken at baseline. The chain employs TRBV5-1 and TRBJ1-1; tentatively, D is TRBD1 (6 bases). The sequence was collected from a person aged 30 to 80 with non-small cell lung cancer. The CDR3 protein is CASRRQVTMNTEAFF. The CDR3 DNA is TGCGCCAGCAGACGACAGGTAACTATGAACACTGAAGCTTTCTTT.